Listed below are T cell receptor beta chains from one sample, sequenced in a study of T cells after posttransplantation cyclophosphamide. Clones were sequenced by immunoSEQ multiplex PCR, and TCRdb holds only the in-frame ones, with some missing. Altogether some 23,000 clones were found in the sample, and no singletons occur. The source material was PBMCs. These receptors originate from a woman aged 45-59 years in good health, CMV-negative, and a related stem cell transplant donor. CDR3s leave out the opening cysteine and the closing phenylalanine or tryptophan. Clone size is given for some rows only: seen once, a few or many times, or a class if the clone is expanded.

CDR3 length,V gene,clone size,CDR3 protein
13,TRBV5-1,many,ASSFKSPLQETQY
13,TRBV14,many,ASSQWGGYQETQY
13,TRBV28,many,ASSGARGTNEKLF
11,TRBV5-4,many,ASSFEGKETQY
12,TRBV7-6,many,ASSMSGGAHEQY
13,TRBV7-6,many,ASSSGTVYNSPLH
13,TRBV29-1,many,SVEDFAGPSYEQY
15,TRBV19,many,ASSRLAGGPVPDTQY
13,TRBV6-5,few,ASSDLGQGDYGYT
14,TRBV7-3,many,ASSLGTGGATDTQY
13,TRBV6-6,many,ATRGTSGPGETQY
14,TRBV2,many,ASSESRGRANEKLF
13,TRBV18,many,ASSPRRESFNEAF
13,TRBV2,many,ASIRGGFQGNEQF
12,TRBV28,many,ASSLNRGPGGYT
13,TRBV9,many,ASSVDPGVSTEAF
12,TRBV12-5,many,ASGSRDRGYGYT
12,TRBV6-1,many,ASSEGQGFEKLF
11,TRBV11-2,many,ASSLLQGNGYT
16,TRBV28,many,ASSFRGLREAGENEQF
13,TRBV9,many,ASSGMGSSYNEQF
12,TRBV29-1,many,SARLAGRMGEQF
14,TRBV6-5,many,ASSYSNLRGGTEAF
11,TRBV27,many,ASSLYRAGGYT
12,TRBV28,many,ASSVERDTDTQY
12,TRBV7-9,many,ASSLPGGYYGYT
13,TRBV6-6,many,ASTSGQGLYNEQF
13,TRBV6-1,many,ASSDLTVSGNTIY
13,TRBV2,.,ASSEQGVGNSPLH
14,TRBV9,many,ASSAIPGKSGNTIY
14,TRBV10-3,many,AISRGDRGQGQPQH
14,TRBV7-9,many,ASSLGPSGLGETQY
12,TRBV5-1,many,ASSSDSSGNTIY
14,TRBV30,many,AWSRARGRVNTEAF
14,TRBV5-1,many,ASSPSSGGGTGELF
14,TRBV4-1,many,ASSHGDRGQSYEQY
14,TRBV9,many,ASSVGQGSYQETQY
14,TRBV18,many,ASSPPASGKQETQY
15,TRBV5-1,many,ASSASGLADPTDTQY
13,TRBV5-8,many,ASSSGQGRGSPLH
11,TRBV7-9,many,ASSFFGSETQY
15,TRBV4-2,many,ASSQDRTGLSGNTIY
13,TRBV27,many,ASSSDRGFQETQY
14,TRBV5-4,many,ASSGPGTAGSDTQY
11,TRBV7-3,many,ASSFDRAGEAF
12,TRBV25-1,many,ASSVTVNTGELF
12,TRBV19,many,ASSLQGAGEKLF
9,TRBV7-2,many,ASIRGTEAF
16,TRBV28,few,ASLLGTRSQSYNSPLH
13,TRBV7-3,many,ASSLRGGSTDTQY
13,TRBV5-1,many,ASSTLTSGGGELF
12,TRBV5-6,many,ASSLPGPGEKLF
11,TRBV11-2,many,ASSLRGVGEAF
10,TRBV28,many,ASSPPGFEQF
11,TRBV6-1,many,ASSEQGAYGYT
15,TRBV19,many,ASSIGAGGASAEKLF
13,TRBV18,many,ASSPTNSGANVLT
17,TRBV4-2,many,ASSQSGGKGSSYNSPLH
15,TRBV18,many,ASSPGQGAILGTEAF
12,TRBV27,many,ASSSGLLNEKLF